This T cell receptor beta chain was captured in a study of human T cells and chemical hapten exposure. The wider study: TCR yields differed between samples (mainly from small differences in pooled library volume).

The CDR3 loop spans 12 amino acids. Per the germline V gene, CDR1 is MNHEY and CDR2 is SVGAGI. V was trimmed by 7 bases and J by 1 base, leaving 7 bases between them. Only a few counts were recorded for this clonotype. Antigen unknown. Per the original methods: There were a median of around 100,000 TCRs per sample, with a range from roughly 20,000 to 700,000. MiXCR was run by TCRdb on the RACE reads, yielding one entry per CDR3 protein. For this entry, the V and J calls and clone size follow TCRdb and not the study's own pipeline. The sample comprises roughly 30,000 distinct CDR3 sequences, less than 8% of which are singletons, and roughly 10% rests with the top ten. The sample's time point: healthy volunteer bleed at 2 weeks. The authors extracted total RNA from unfractionated whole blood. Study conclusions and caveats: TCRs at high frequency, those above 1 in 1000, did not change with DPC sensitization.

The TCR sequence derives from a human donor in good health. Some clones in this sample may be carry-over from other donors' samples. Sequenced material: whole blood. The chain employs TRBV6-5 and TRBJ1-1; D not resolved. CDR3 sequence (DNA): TGTGCCAGCATCAAGTCGAACACTGAAGCTTTCTTT. Protein sequence: CASIKSNTEAFF.